Shown below are 14 T cell receptor beta chains from a single sample sequenced in a study of T cells in Graves' hyperthyroidism and ophthalmopathy. TCR beta CDR3 regions were amplified from RNA transcripts. With the HTBI primer set, the TCR CDR3 went through a first round of RT-PCR. TCRdb reprocessed the multiplex PCR reads via MiXCR and lists one record per CDR3 protein. The sample includes approximately 410,000 distinct CDR3 sequences, over 12% of them seen just once. Specimen: blood. The source of these receptors is a young man with Graves' ophthalmopathy.

The J gene is TRBJ1-2, the V gene TRBV7-9; no clear D gene. V lost 5 bases and J lost 4, with 17 bases in between. This CDR3 has 15 residues. CDR1 is SEHNR and CDR2 is FQNEAQ in the germline V gene (reference sequence). CDR3 residues: CASSKSRDTSYGYTF. The CDR3 nucleotides are TGTGCCAGCAGCAAAAGTCGGGATACCTCCTATGGCTACACCTTC. The full variable domain, its missing parts supplied by reference TRBV7-9 and TRBJ1-2, is DTGVSQNPRHKITKRGQNVTFRCDPISEHNRLYWYRQTLGQGPEFLTYFQNEAQLEKSRLLSDRFSAERPKGSFSTLEIQRTEQGDSAMYLCASSKSRDTSYGYTFGSGTRLTVV.

This clonotype was seen a single time. A much larger clone is a single base away; this may be a read error. The chain is built from TRBV30 and TRBJ2-3; D is ambiguous. There are 12 residues in the CDR3. Germline V gene data show CDR1 as GTSNPN and CDR2 as SVGIG (reference sequence). CDR3 coding DNA: TGTGCCTGGACGGTCAGAGCAGATACGCAGTTTTTT. Residues: CAWTVRADTQFF.

This clonotype was recorded at least ten times. This CDR3 reads CASSQDSYQETQYF. Written as DNA, the CDR3 is TGTGCCAGCAGCCAAGACTCGTACCAAGAGACCCAGTACTTC. The chain joins TRBV3-1 to TRBJ2-5; no clear D. Trimming cost V 0 bases and J 0 bases, with 5 bases left between them. Per the germline V gene, CDR1 is LGHDT and CDR2 is YNNKEL (reference sequence). The CDR3 is made up of 14 amino acids.

As regards this clonotype: Given a much more abundant clone one base away, this may be a read error. The rearrangement links TRBV20-1 to TRBJ1-1; possible D gene TRBD1, 5 bases. V was trimmed by 6 bases and J by 4 bases, leaving 12 bases between them. CDR1 and CDR2 (germline): DFQATT, SNEGSKA (reference sequence). The CDR3 sequence is 12 residues long. The CDR3 DNA reads as TGCAGTGCCCTGTATAGGGGCACTGAAGCTTTCTTT. Amino acid sequence: CSALYRGTEAFF.

There are many counts of this clonotype. V and J are TRBV11-3 and TRBJ2-1, with 7 bases identical to TRBD1. Germline V CDR1 and CDR2: SGHNT, YENEEA. V dropped 5 bases and J dropped 6; count of bases not matched to a gene: 4. The CDR3 sequence is 13 residues long. In nucleotides, the CDR3 is TGTGCCAGCAGCCTAGGGACAGTCAATGAGCAGTTCTTC. As protein: CASSLGTVNEQFF.

This clonotype was observed a few times. V is TRBV12-3 or TRBV12-4 and J is TRBJ1-2; D ambiguous. Between the trimmed V and J ends, which lost 4 bases and 0 bases, there was a span of 6 bases. The CDR3 contains 13 residues. The CDR3, as DNA: TGTGCCAGCAGTTCAGCACCTAACTATGGCTACACCTTC. Amino acid sequence: CASSSAPNYGYTF.

Ten or more counts support this clonotype. The chain is built from TRBV11-2 and TRBJ1-2; D gene uncertain. CDR3 size: 14 residues. Trimming took off 5 bases at V and 8 bases at J, with 18 bases between the two ends. The V gene's germline CDR1 is SGHAT and CDR2 FQNNGV. CDR3 in DNA: TGTGCCAGCAGCCGAGAGGACGGCCATGGAGGCTACACCTTC. This sequence encodes CASSREDGHGGYTF.

This clonotype has ten or more counts. The V call is TRBV3-1, the J call TRBJ1-1, with D possibly being TRBD1 (5 bases). Looked up from germline, CDR1 is LGHDT and CDR2 is YNNKEL (reference sequence). CDR3 length: 14 amino acids. Trimming took 4 bases from V and 4 from J, leaving 13 bases between them. CDR3 sequence (DNA): TGTGCCAGCAGCCTCGAACGGGGCAGCACTGAAGCTTTCTTT. The encoded protein is CASSLERGSTEAFF.

This clonotype was seen many times. This chain connects TRBV5-6 to TRBJ2-1, with D unclear. Germline V lookup: CDR1 SGHDT, CDR2 YYEEEE. This CDR3 comprises 15 residues. V lost 1 base and J 5 bases, leaving 13 bases between the germline ends. CDR3 sequence (DNA): TGTGCCAGCAGCTTGTGGGCGGACGAGCACAATGAGCAGTTCTTC. This sequence encodes CASSLWADEHNEQFF.

This clonotype was detected many times. CDR3 bases: TGTGCCAGCTCACCACCAGACAGGGCCAAGCCCCAGCATTTT. Translation gives CASSPPDRAKPQHF. V is TRBV18 and J is TRBJ1-5; 7 bases line up with TRBD1. The CDR3 runs 14 residues. Germline trimming cut 0 bases from V and 8 bases from J; bases unmatched to any gene: 4. The germline V gene has CDR1 KGHSH and CDR2 LQKENI.

The table lists this clonotype with many counts. The V call is TRBV12-3 or TRBV12-4, the J call TRBJ2-7, with 10 nucleotides matching TRBD2. The CDR3 sequence is 14 residues long. V lost 5 bases and J lost 7; bases outside the gene matches: 8. CDR3: CASSPLAGADEQYF. Here the CDR3 DNA reads TGTGCCAGCAGTCCCCTAGCGGGAGCTGATGAGCAGTACTTC.

This clonotype was seen repeatedly, ten times or more. The gene calls are TRBV27 and TRBJ2-3; 11 nucleotides agree with TRBD1. With 6 bases clipped from V and 5 bases from J, the junction kept 7 bases outside the gene matches. This CDR3 contains 15 residues. Germline-derived CDR1 and CDR2 are MNHEY and SMNVEV (reference sequence). CDR3 sequence: CASSPDRGRGDTQYF. The CDR3 region has the DNA TGTGCCAGCAGCCCGGACAGGGGGCGCGGAGATACGCAGTATTTT.

The genes are TRBV7-9 and TRBJ1-2; tentative D call: TRBD1 (6 bases). The CDR3 covers 15 residues. In germline, CDR1 is SEHNR, CDR2 FQNEAQ (reference sequence). Trimming removed 6 bases at V and 4 bases at J, with 18 bases between. The CDR3 DNA sequence: TGTGCCAGCAGTTCAGGGGTCGTTTATGGCTATGGCTACACCTTC. This sequence encodes CASSSGVVYGYGYTF. The variable domain in full, completed from reference TRBV7-9 and TRBJ1-2, reads DTGVSQNPRHKITKRGQNVTFRCDPISEHNRLYWYRQTLGQGPEFLTYFQNEAQLEKSRLLSDRFSAERPKGSFSTLEIQRTEQGDSAMYLCASSSGVVYGYGYTFGSGTRLTVV.

The chain combines TRBV7-2 with TRBJ1-5, with 8 nucleotides matching TRBD1. J lost 2 bases, V lost 5 bases, and 5 bases had no gene match. Germline CDR1 and CDR2: SGHTA and FQGNSA. This CDR3 spans 15 amino acids. This CDR3 is CASSGQGRGNQPQHF. For the CDR3, the DNA is TGTGCCAGCAGCGGACAGGGACGGGGCAATCAGCCCCAGCATTTT.